This T cell receptor (beta chain) was identified in a study of blood T cell repertoires in COVID-19. At the level of the study: Researchers got acute and convalescent COVID-19 samples from the United States, Italy and Spain.

V lost 8 bases, J lost 0 bases, and 1 base stayed unmatched. CDR3 length: 13 amino acids. From germline, CDR1 is WNHNN and CDR2 SYGVQD (reference sequence). As processed by the authors: Reference gene primer amplification yielded estimated nucleated cell counts. Some clones are missing from TCRdb's copy, which holds only in-frame ones; the method was immunoSEQ multiplex PCR. The V and J calls and clone size were taken over from that table, and D and trimming were inferred from the DNA. The table has 130,000 or so clones, 80% to 85% seen once; the top ten hold about 1.5%. This chain connects TRBV10-1 to TRBJ2-7; the match to TRBD2 covers 10 bases. The sequencing input was peripheral blood. The origin of this receptor is a man in his 60s with acute or convalescent COVID-19. The DNA of the CDR3 is TGCGCCAGCCTAGCGGGGGCCTCCTACGAGCAGTACTTC. Its protein is CASLAGASYEQYF.